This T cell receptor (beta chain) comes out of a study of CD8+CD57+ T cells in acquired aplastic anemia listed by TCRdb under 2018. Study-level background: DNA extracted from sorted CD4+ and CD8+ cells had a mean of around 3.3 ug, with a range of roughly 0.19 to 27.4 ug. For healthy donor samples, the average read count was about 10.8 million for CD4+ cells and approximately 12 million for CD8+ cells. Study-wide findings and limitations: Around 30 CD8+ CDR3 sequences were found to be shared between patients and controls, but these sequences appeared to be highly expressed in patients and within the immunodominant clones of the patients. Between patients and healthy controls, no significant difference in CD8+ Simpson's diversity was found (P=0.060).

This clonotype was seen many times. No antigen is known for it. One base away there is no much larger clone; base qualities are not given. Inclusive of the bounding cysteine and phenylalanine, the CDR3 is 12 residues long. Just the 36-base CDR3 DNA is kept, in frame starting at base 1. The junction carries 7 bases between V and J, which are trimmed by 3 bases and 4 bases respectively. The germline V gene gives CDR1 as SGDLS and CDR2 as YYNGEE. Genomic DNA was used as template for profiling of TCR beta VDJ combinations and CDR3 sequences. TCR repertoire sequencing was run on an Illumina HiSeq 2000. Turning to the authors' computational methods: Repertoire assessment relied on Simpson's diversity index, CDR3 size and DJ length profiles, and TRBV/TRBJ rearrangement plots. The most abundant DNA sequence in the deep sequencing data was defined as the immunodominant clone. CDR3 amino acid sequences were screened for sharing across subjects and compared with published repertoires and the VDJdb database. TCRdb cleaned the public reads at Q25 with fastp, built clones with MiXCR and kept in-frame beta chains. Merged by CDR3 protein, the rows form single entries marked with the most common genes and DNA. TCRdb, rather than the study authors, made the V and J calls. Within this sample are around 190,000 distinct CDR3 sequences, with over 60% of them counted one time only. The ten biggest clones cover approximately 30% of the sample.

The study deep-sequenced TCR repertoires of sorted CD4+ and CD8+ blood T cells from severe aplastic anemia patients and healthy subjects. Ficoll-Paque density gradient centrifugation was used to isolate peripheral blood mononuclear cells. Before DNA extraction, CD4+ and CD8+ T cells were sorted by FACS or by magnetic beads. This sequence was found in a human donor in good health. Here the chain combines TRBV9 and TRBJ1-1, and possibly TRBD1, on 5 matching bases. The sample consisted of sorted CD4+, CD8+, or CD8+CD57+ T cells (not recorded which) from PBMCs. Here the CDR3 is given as CASSEGTTEAFF. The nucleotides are TGTGCCAGCAGCGAGGGGACCACTGAAGCTTTCTTT.